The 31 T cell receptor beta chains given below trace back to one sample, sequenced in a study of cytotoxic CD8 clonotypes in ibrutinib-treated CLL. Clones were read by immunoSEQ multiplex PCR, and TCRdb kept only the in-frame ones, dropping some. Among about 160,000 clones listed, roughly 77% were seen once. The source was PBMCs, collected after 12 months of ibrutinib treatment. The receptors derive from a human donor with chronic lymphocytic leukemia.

CDR3 sequence reads: CASSLSGANVLTF. The CDR3 DNA follows: TGTGCCAGTAGCTTATCTGGGGCCAACGTCCTGACTTTC. This chain joins TRBV19 and TRBJ2-6; D not certain. Trimming stripped 6 bases from V and 1 base from J, with 4 bases between. CDR1 is LNHDA, CDR2 SQIVND, per germline (reference sequence). There are 13 residues in the CDR3.

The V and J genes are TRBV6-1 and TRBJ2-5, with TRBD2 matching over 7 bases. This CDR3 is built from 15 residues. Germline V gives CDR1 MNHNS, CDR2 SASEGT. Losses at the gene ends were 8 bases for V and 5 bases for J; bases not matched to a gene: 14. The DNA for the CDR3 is TGTGCCAGCGGGTTTCGTAAGGGAGGGATGGAGACCCAGTACTTC. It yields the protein CASGFRKGGMETQYF.

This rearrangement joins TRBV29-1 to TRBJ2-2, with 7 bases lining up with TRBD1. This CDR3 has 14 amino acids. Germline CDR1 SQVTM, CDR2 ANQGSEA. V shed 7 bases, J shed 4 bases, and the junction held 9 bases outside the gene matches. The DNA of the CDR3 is TGCAGCGCCTCGACAGGGTTGGCCACCGGGGAGCTGTTTTTT. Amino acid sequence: CSASTGLATGELFF.

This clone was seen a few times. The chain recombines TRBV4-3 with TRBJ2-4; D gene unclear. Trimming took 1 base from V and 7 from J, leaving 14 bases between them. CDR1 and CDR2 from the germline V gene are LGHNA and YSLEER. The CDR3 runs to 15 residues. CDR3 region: CASSQANSILNIQYF. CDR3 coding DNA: TGCGCCAGCAGCCAAGCCAATAGCATCCTGAACATTCAGTACTTC.

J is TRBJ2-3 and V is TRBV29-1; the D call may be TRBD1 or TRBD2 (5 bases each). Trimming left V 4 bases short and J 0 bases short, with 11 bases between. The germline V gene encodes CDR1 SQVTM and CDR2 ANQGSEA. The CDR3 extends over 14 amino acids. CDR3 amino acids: CSVGGGLSTDTQYF. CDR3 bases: TGCAGCGTTGGGGGCGGGTTAAGCACAGATACGCAGTATTTT.

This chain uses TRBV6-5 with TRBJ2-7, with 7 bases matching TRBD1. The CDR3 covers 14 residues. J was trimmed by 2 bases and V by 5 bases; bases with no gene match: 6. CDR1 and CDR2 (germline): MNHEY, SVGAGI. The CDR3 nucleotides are TGTGCCAGCAGTGAATACGGGACAGCCTACGAGCAGTACTTC. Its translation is CASSEYGTAYEQYF.

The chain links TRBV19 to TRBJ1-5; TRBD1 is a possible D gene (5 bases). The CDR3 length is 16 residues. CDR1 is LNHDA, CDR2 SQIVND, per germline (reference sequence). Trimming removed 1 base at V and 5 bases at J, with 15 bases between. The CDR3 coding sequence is TGTGCCAGTAGTATAGGAGCCAGGGCGGACGATCAGCCCCAGCATTTT. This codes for CASSIGARADDQPQHF.

The CDR3, as DNA: TGTGCCAGCAGTTCCGGGACAGGGTGGGTTTCACCCCTCCACTTT. As protein: CASSSGTGWVSPLHF. The chain links TRBV6-6 to TRBJ1-6, with 9 positions matching TRBD1. The CDR3 runs 15 residues. In germline, CDR1 is MNHNY, CDR2 SVGAGI (reference sequence). After removal of 4 bases from V and 9 bases from J, the junction contained 7 bases not matched to a gene.

CDR3 DNA sequence: TGTGCCAGCAGTCTCTCCTCCGGGACAGGGGGTGGTGAGACCCAGTACTTC. This codes for CASSLSSGTGGGETQYF. The rearrangement uses TRBV27 and TRBJ2-5, with 11 bases identical to TRBD1. The CDR3 runs to 17 residues. Trimming cost V 5 bases and J 5 bases; bases outside gene matches: 13. The germline CDR1 and CDR2 sequences are MNHEY and SMNVEV (reference sequence).

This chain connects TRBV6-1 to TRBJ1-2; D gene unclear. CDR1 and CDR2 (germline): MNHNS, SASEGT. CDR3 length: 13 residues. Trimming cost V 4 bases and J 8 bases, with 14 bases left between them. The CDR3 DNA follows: TGTGCCAGCAGTGCTGACAAAAACGGCGGCTACACCTTC. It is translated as CASSADKNGGYTF.

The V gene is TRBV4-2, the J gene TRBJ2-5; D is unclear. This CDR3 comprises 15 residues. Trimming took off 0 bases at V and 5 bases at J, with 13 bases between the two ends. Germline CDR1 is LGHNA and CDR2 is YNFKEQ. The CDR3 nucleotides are TGTGCCAGCAGCCAAGATCTCATGGCGGCGGAGACCCAGTACTTC. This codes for CASSQDLMAAETQYF.

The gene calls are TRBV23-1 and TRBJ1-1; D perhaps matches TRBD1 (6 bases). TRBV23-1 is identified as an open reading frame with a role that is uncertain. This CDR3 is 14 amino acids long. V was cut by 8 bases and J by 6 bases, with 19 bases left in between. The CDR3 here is CASGGGQMVPEAFF. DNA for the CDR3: TGCGCCAGCGGGGGGGGGCAGATGGTCCCTGAAGCTTTCTTT.

This CDR3 reads CADHSWGREAFF. The CDR3 bases are TGTGCCGACCATTCCTGGGGGCGAGAAGCTTTCTTT. The chain links TRBV5-3 to TRBJ1-1; maybe TRBD1 (6 bases). TRBV5-3 is designated an ORF whose function remains uncertain. The ends were cut back, 10 bases at V and 8 bases at J, with 18 bases in the middle. The CDR3 is 12 amino acids.

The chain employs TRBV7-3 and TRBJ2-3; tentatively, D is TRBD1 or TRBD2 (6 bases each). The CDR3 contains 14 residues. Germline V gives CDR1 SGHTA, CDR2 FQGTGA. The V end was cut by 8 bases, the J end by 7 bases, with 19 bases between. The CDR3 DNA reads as TGTGCCAGCGGGAACGGCGGGACAATTAATACGCAGTATTTT. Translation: CASGNGGTINTQYF.

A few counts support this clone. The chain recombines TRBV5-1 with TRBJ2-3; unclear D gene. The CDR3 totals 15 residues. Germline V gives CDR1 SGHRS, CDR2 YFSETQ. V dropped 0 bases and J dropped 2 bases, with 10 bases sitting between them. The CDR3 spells CASSLARDATDTQYF. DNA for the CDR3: TGCGCCAGCAGCTTGGCGAGAGACGCCACAGATACGCAGTATTTT.

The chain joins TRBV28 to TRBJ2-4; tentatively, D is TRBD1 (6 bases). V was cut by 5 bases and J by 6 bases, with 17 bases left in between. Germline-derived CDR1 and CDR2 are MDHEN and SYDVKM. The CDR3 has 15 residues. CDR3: CASSAILVGGNIQYF. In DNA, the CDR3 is TGTGCCAGCAGTGCCATCCTCGTAGGGGGAAACATTCAGTACTTC.

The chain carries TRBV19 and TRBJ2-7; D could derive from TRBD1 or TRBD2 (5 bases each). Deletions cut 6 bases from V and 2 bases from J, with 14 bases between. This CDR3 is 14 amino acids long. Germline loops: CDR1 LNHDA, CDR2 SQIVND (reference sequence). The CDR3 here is CASSEGDSPYEQYF. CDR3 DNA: TGTGCCAGTAGCGAGGGCGACAGCCCCTACGAGCAGTACTTC.

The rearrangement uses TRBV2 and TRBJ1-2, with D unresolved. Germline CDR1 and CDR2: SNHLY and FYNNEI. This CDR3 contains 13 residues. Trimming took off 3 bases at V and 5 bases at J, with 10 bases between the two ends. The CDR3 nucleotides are TGTGCCAGCAGTGAGGGGAGACAATATGGCTACACCTTC. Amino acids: CASSEGRQYGYTF.

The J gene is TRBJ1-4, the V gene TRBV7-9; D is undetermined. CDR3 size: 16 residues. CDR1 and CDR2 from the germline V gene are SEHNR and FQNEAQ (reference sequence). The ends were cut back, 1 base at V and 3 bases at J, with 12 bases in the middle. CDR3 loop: CASSLGRATANEKLFF. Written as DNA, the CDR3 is TGTGCCAGCAGCTTAGGACGGGCCACAGCTAATGAAAAACTGTTTTTT.

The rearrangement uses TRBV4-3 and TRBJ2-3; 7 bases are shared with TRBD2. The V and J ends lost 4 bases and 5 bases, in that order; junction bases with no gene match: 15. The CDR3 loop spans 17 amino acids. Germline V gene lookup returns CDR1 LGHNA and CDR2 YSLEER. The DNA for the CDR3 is TGCGCCAGCAGCCGCGGACGGGAGGCCCCTGCGAGAGATACGCAGTATTTT. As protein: CASSRGREAPARDTQYF.

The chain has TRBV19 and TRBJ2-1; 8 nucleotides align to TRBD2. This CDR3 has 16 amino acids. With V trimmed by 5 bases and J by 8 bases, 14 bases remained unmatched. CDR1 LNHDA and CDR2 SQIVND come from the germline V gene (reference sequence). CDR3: CASSLSGTRVPYEQFF. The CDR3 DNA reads TGTGCCAGTAGTCTCTCCGGGACTAGGGTCCCGTATGAGCAGTTCTTC.

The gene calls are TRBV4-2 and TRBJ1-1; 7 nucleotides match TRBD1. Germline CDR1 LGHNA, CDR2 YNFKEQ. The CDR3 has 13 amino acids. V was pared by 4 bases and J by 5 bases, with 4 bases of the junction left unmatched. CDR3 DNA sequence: TGTGCCAGCAGCCTGGAACAGGGGACTGAAGCTTTCTTT. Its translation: CASSLEQGTEAFF.

CDR3 bases: TGTGCCAGCAGCATACTAGCGGGCTCCTACAATGAGCAGTTCTTC. Translation gives CASSILAGSYNEQFF. This chain uses TRBV28 with TRBJ2-1, with 9 bases aligning to TRBD2. Germline values: CDR1 MDHEN, CDR2 SYDVKM. The trim removed 6 bases at V and 0 bases at J, leaving 3 bases unmatched. The CDR3 is 15 residues long.

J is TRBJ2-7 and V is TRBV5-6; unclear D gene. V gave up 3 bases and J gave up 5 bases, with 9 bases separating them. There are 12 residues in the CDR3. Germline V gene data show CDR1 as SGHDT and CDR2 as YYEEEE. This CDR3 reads CASSWGKDEQYF. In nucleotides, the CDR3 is TGTGCCAGCAGCTGGGGAAAAGACGAGCAGTACTTC.

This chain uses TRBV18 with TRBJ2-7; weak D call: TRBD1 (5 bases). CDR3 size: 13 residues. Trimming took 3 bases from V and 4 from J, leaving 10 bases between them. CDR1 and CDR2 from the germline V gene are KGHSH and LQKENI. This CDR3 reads CASSPQGNYEQYF. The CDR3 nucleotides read TGTGCCAGCTCACCGCAGGGAAATTACGAGCAGTACTTC. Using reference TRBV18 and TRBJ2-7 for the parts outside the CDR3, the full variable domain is NAGVMQNPRHLVRRRGQEARLRCSPMKGHSHVYWYRQLPEEGLKFMVYLQKENIIDESGMPKERFSAEFPKEGPSILRIQQVVRGDSAAYFCASSPQGNYEQYFGPGTRLTVT.

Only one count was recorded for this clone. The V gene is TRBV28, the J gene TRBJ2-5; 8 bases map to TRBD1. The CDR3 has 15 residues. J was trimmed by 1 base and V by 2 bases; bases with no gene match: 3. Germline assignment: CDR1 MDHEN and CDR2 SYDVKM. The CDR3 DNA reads TGTGCCAGCAGTTTAAGGGGGACAGGCCAAGAGACCCAGTACTTC. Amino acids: CASSLRGTGQETQYF.

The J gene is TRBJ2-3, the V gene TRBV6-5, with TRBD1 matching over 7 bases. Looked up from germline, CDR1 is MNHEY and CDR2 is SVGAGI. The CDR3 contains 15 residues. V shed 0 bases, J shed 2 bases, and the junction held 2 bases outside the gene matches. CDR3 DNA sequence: TGTGCCAGCAGTTACTCGGGACAGACCACAGATACGCAGTATTTT. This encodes CASSYSGQTTDTQYF.

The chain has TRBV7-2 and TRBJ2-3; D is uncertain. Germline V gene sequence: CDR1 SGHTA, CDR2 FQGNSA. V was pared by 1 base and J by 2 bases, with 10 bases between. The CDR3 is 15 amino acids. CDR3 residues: CASSLVRSDTDTQYF. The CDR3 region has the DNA TGTGCCAGCAGCTTAGTGAGGTCAGACACAGATACGCAGTATTTT.

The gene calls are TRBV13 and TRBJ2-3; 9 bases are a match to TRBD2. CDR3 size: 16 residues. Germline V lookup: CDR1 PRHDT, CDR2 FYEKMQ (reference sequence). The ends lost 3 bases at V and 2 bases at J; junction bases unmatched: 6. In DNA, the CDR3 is TGTGCCAGCAGCTTCCGGCGGGAGGGTGACACAGATACGCAGTATTTT. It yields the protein CASSFRREGDTDTQYF.

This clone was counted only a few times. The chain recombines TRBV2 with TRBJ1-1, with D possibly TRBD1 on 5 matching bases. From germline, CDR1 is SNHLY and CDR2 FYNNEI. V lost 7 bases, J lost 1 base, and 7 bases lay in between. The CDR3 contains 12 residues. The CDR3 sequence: CASNGGNTEAFF. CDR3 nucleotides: TGTGCCAGCAACGGGGGGAACACTGAAGCTTTCTTT.

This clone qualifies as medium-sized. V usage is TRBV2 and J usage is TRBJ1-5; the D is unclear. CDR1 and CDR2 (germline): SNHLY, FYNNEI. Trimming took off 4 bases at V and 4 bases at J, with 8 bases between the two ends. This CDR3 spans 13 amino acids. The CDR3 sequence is CASSVGANQPQHF. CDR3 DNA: TGTGCCAGCAGTGTGGGAGCAAATCAGCCCCAGCATTTT.